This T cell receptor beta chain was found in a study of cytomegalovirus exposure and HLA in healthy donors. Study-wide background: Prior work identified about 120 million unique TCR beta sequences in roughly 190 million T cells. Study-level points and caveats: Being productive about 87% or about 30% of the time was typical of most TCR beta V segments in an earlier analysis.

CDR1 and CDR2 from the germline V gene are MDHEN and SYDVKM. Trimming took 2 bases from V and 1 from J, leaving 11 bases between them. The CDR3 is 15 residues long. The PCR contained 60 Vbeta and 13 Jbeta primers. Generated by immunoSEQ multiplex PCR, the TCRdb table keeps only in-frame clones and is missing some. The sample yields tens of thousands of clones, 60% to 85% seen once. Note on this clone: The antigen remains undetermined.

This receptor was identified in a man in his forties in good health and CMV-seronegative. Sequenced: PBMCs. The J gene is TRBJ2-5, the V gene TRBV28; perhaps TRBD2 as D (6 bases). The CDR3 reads CASSLAGPIQETQYF. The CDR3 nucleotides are TGTGCCAGCAGTTTAGCGGGACCAATCCAAGAGACCCAGTACTTC. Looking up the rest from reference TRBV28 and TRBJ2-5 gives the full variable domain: DVKVTQSSRYLVKRTGEKVFLECVQDMDHENMFWYRQDPGLGLRLIYFSYDVKMKEKGDIPEGYSVSREKKERFSLILESASTNQTSMYLCASSLAGPIQETQYFGPGTRLLVL.